This entry lists 18 T cell receptor beta chains sequenced from one sample in a study of cytomegalovirus exposure and HLA in healthy donors. Method: immunoSEQ multiplex PCR; TCRdb's copy keeps in-frame clones and lacks some. The data contain 110,000 or so clones, 86% of them singletons. Sequenced input: PBMCs. Receptors originate from a man between 18 and 29 years old in good health and CMV-seronegative.

The genes are TRBV7-9 and TRBJ2-1; TRBD2 matches 10 bases. CDR3 size: 16 residues. The V and J ends lost 7 bases and 0 bases, in that order; junction bases with no gene match: 6. Looked up from germline, CDR1 is SEHNR and CDR2 is FQNEAQ (reference sequence). CDR3 region: CASTSGRAHSYNEQFF. The CDR3 bases are TGTGCCAGCACCAGCGGGAGGGCTCACTCCTACAATGAGCAGTTCTTC.

The chain combines TRBV6-5 with TRBJ2-1, with TRBD2 matching over 12 bases. There are 15 residues in the CDR3. Germline loops: CDR1 MNHEY, CDR2 SVGAGI. V shed 6 bases, J shed 10 bases, and the junction held 10 bases outside the gene matches. The CDR3 nucleotides are TGTGCCAGCAGCTACGGACTAGCGGGGATTTTCGAGCAGTTCTTC. Translated: CASSYGLAGIFEQFF.

V and J are TRBV6-1 and TRBJ1-4; D ambiguous. The CDR3 spans 13 residues. Germline V gene data show CDR1 as MNHNS and CDR2 as SASEGT. Trimming cost V 8 bases and J 4 bases, with 11 bases left between them. The CDR3 loop reads CASGRPLNEKLFF. The CDR3 DNA reads as TGTGCCAGCGGGAGGCCGCTTAATGAAAAACTGTTTTTT.

The chain is built from TRBV29-1 and TRBJ1-1; no reliable D call. This CDR3 comprises 11 residues. CDR1 SQVTM and CDR2 ANQGSEA come from the germline V gene. With 6 bases removed from V and 7 bases from J, the gap between germline ends came to 12 bases. CDR3 in amino acids: CSVYRSFEAFF. In DNA, the CDR3 is TGCAGCGTCTATCGGAGTTTTGAAGCTTTCTTT.

This chain connects TRBV6-1 to TRBJ1-5; tentative D call: TRBD1 (6 bases). This CDR3 is 14 amino acids long. Germline V CDR1 and CDR2: MNHNS, SASEGT. V dropped 5 bases and J dropped 3 bases, with 11 bases sitting between them. The CDR3 protein is CASSPGQNNQPQHF. In DNA, the CDR3 is TGTGCCAGCAGTCCCGGACAGAACAATCAGCCCCAGCATTTT.

The V call is TRBV4-1, the J call TRBJ1-1; D not resolved. The germline V gene has CDR1 MGHRA and CDR2 YSYEKL. V was pared by 5 bases and J by 2 bases, with 12 bases between. The length of the CDR3 is 14 residues. The CDR3 nucleotides read TGCGCCAGCAGCTACCGGGGAGAAAACACTGAAGCTTTCTTT. Its translation: CASSYRGENTEAFF.

CDR3 protein: CASSDVPGPRGIQYF. The CDR3 DNA follows: TGTGCCAGCAGTGACGTCCCGGGTCCCAGGGGCATTCAGTACTTC. The V gene is TRBV6-4, the J gene TRBJ2-4; D is perhaps TRBD1 (6 bases). There are 15 residues in the CDR3. Germline CDR1 is MRHNA and CDR2 is SNTAGT. Deletions cut 2 bases from V and 9 bases from J, with 17 bases between.

V gene TRBV6-5 combines with J gene TRBJ2-1; 8 bases agree with TRBD2. V shed 4 bases and J 6 bases; nucleotides not matched to a gene: 8. CDR3 length: 15 residues. Germline loops: CDR1 MNHEY, CDR2 SVGAGI. CDR3 protein: CASSSPGGAFNEQFF. CDR3 sequence (DNA): TGTGCCAGCAGTTCTCCCGGGGGGGCCTTCAATGAGCAGTTCTTC.

The CDR3 spells CASRYPGGRDTGELFF. CDR3 in DNA: TGTGCCAGCCGATACCCAGGGGGCCGGGACACCGGGGAGCTGTTTTTT. J is TRBJ2-2 and V is TRBV2; 8 bases align to TRBD1. The CDR3 loop spans 16 amino acids. V was pared by 8 bases and J by 3 bases, with 11 bases of the junction left unmatched. Germline CDR1 is SNHLY and CDR2 is FYNNEI.

The gene calls are TRBV11-2 and TRBJ1-1; 8 bases are a match to TRBD1. The ends lost 5 bases at V and 4 bases at J; junction bases unmatched: 9. CDR1 is SGHAT, CDR2 FQNNGV, per germline. The CDR3 totals 15 residues. The CDR3 loop is CASSGLRGPGTEAFF. CDR3 DNA: TGTGCCAGCAGCGGCCTCAGGGGGCCGGGCACTGAAGCTTTCTTT.

The chain links TRBV29-1 to TRBJ1-1, with 8 nucleotides matching TRBD1. J was trimmed by 1 base and V by 7 bases; bases with no gene match: 11. Germline lookup yields CDR1 SQVTM and CDR2 ANQGSEA. The CDR3 runs to 15 residues. CDR3 sequence reads: CSAFYAGGANTEAFF. The DNA of the CDR3 is TGCAGCGCCTTTTACGCAGGGGGCGCGAACACTGAAGCTTTCTTT.

This chain uses TRBV30 with TRBJ2-5, with 7 bases lining up with TRBD2. V dropped 0 bases and J dropped 5; count of bases not matched to a gene: 9. CDR1 is GTSNPN, CDR2 SVGIG, per germline (reference sequence). The CDR3 has 15 residues. CDR3 in DNA: TGTGCCTGGAGTGTACCCCGCTGGGAGGGGGAGACCCAGTACTTC. Its translation is CAWSVPRWEGETQYF.

The J gene is TRBJ2-1, the V gene TRBV27; 11 bases match TRBD2. Germline V CDR1 and CDR2: MNHEY, SMNVEV (reference sequence). Trimming at V came to 5 bases and at J to 8 bases, leaving 14 bases not matched to a gene. This CDR3 is built from 17 residues. The CDR3 region has the DNA TGTGCCAGCAGTCCCCCCTGGGGGACTAGCGGCCGGGATGAGCAGTTCTTC. Its protein product is CASSPPWGTSGRDEQFF.

About this clone: A read error may produce the germline difference seen at one junction end. The chain couples TRBV5-6 to TRBJ1-1; TRBD1 aligns across 7 bases. Germline lookup yields CDR1 SGHDT and CDR2 YYEEEE. The CDR3 is 13 amino acids. For the CDR3, the DNA is TGTGCCAGCAGCTTGAGGGACAGTGAACTCATAGTCTTT. It yields the protein CASSLRDSELIVF.

V usage is TRBV27 and J usage is TRBJ2-3; D perhaps matches TRBD1 (6 bases). CDR3 length: 15 amino acids. The germline V and J ends were trimmed by 2 bases and 3 bases, with 12 bases remaining between them. Germline-derived CDR1 and CDR2 are MNHEY and SMNVEV (reference sequence). The CDR3 is CASSLMGAGTDTQYF. The CDR3 region has the DNA TGTGCCAGCAGTTTAATGGGGGCTGGGACAGATACGCAGTATTTT.

This clone has a handful of counts. This chain connects TRBV27 to TRBJ1-6, with D possibly matching TRBD1 (5 bases). CDR3 size: 13 residues. The germline gives CDR1 MNHEY, CDR2 SMNVEV (reference sequence). The V end lost 11 bases, the J end lost 6 bases, and 14 bases lay between the germline ends. In DNA, the CDR3 is TGTGCCTCCCGGGGGACTTTTAATTCACCCCTCCACTTT. Protein product: CASRGTFNSPLHF.

J is TRBJ2-7 and V is TRBV5-6, with 7 bases that match TRBD1. The V segment lost 4 bases and the J segment 3 bases; nucleotides outside the gene matches: 7. The CDR3 is 14 amino acids. The germline gives CDR1 SGHDT, CDR2 YYEEEE. The CDR3 sequence: CASSPWGTVYEQYF. In DNA, the CDR3 is TGTGCCAGCAGCCCCTGGGGGACAGTCTACGAGCAGTACTTC.

The rearrangement links TRBV15 to TRBJ2-7; 7 nucleotides agree with TRBD1. CDR1 is LNHNV, CDR2 YYDKDF, per germline (reference sequence). V shed 4 bases and J 4 bases; nucleotides not matched to a gene: 13. The CDR3 length is 16 residues. CDR3: CATSTDRAPPLYEQYF. In nucleotides, the CDR3 is TGTGCCACCAGCACTGACAGGGCCCCACCTCTATACGAGCAGTACTTC.